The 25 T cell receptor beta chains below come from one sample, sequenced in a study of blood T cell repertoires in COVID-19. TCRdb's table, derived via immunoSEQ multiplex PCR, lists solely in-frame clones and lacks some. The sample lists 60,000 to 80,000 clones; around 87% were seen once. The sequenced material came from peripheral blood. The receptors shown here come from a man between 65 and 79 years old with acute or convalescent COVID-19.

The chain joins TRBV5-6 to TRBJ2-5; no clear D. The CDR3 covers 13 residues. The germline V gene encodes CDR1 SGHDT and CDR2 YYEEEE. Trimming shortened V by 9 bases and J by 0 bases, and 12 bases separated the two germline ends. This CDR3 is CAKVEAYQETQYF. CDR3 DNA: TGTGCCAAGGTCGAAGCGTACCAAGAGACCCAGTACTTC. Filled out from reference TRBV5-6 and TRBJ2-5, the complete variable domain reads DAGVTQSPTHLIKTRGQQVTLRCSPKSGHDTVSWYQQALGQGPQFIFQYYEEEERQRGNFPDRFSGHQFPNYSSELNVNALLLGDSALYLCAKVEAYQETQYFGPGTRLLVL.

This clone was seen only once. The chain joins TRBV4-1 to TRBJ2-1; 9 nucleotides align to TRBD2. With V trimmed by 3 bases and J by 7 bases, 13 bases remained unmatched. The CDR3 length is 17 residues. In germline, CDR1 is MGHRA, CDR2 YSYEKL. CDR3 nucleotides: TGCGCCAGCAGCCAGGCCCCCTTAGCGGGAGTTTCTAATGAGCAGTTCTTC. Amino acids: CASSQAPLAGVSNEQFF.

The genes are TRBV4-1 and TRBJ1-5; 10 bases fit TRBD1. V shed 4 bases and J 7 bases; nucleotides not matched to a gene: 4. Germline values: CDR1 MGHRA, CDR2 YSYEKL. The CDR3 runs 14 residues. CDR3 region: CASSPGTGAQPQHF. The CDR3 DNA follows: TGCGCCAGCAGCCCCGGGACAGGGGCCCAGCCCCAGCATTTT.

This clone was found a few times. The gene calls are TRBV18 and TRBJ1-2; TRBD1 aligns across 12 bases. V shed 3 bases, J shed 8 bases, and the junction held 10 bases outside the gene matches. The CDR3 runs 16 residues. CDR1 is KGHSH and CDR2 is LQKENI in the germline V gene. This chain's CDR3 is CASSPPGQGATGGYTF. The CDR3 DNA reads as TGTGCCAGCTCACCGCCGGGACAGGGGGCTACGGGCGGCTACACCTTC.

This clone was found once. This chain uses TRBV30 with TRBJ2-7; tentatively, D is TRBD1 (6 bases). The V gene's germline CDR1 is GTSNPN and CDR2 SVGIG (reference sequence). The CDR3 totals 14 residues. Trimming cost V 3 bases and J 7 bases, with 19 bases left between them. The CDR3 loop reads CAWSRDTWTGEQYF. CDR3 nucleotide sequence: TGTGCCTGGAGCCGGGACACATGGACTGGGGAGCAGTACTTC.

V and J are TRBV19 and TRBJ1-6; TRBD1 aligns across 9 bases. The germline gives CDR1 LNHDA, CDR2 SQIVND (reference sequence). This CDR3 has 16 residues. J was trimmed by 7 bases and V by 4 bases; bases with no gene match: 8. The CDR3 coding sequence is TGTGCCAGTAGTACTACCGGGACAGGGTTGAATTCACCCCTCCACTTT. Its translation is CASSTTGTGLNSPLHF. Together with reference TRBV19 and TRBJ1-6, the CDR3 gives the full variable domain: DGGITQSPKYLFRKEGQNVTLSCEQNLNHDAMYWYRQDPGQGLRLIYYSQIVNDFQKGDIAEGYSVSREKKESFPLTVTSAQKNPTAFYLCASSTTGTGLNSPLHFGNGTRLTVT.

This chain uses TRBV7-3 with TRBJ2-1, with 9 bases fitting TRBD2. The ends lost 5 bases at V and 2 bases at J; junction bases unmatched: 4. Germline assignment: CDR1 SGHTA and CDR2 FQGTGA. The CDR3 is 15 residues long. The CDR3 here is CASSRTSGPYNEQFF. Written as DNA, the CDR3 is TGTGCCAGCAGCCGCACTAGCGGGCCCTACAATGAGCAGTTCTTC. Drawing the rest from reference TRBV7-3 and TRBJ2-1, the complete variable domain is GAGVSQTPSNKVTEKGKYVELRCDPISGHTALYWYRQSLGQGPEFLIYFQGTGAADDSGLPNDRFFAVRPEGSVSTLKIQRTERGDSAVYLCASSRTSGPYNEQFFGPGTRLTVL.

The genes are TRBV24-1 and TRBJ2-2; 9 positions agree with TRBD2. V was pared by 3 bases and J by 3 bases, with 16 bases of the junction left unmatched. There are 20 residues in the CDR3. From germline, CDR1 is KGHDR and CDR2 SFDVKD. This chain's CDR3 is CATSDPQGSAGGRYTGELFF. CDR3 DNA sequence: TGTGCCACCAGTGATCCCCAGGGAAGTGCGGGAGGGCGATACACCGGGGAGCTGTTTTTT.

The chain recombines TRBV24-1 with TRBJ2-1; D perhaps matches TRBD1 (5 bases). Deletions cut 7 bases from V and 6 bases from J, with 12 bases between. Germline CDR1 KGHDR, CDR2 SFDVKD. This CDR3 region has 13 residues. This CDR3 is CATSQTVLNEQFF. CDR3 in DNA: TGTGCCACCAGCCAGACAGTCCTCAATGAGCAGTTCTTC.

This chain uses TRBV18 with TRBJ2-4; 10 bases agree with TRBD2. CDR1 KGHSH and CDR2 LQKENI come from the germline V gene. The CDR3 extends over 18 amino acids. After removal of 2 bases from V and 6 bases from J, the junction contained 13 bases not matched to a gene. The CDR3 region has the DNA TGTGCCAGCTCACCAACCAGCGGGAGGGCCACGCGCCTAAACATTCAGTACTTC. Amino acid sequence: CASSPTSGRATRLNIQYF.

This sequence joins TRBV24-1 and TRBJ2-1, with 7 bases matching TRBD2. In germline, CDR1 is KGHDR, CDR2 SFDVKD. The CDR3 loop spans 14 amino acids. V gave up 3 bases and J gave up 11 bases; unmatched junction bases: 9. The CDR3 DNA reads TGTGCCACCAGTGATCCGGGTCGGGGGGATAAGCAGTTCTTC. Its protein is CATSDPGRGDKQFF.

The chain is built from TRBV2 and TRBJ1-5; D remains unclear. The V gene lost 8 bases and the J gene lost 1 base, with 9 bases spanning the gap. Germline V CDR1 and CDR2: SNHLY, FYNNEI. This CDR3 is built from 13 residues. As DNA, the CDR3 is TGTGCCAGCCGGTCCCTAAGCAATCAGCCCCAGCATTTT. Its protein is CASRSLSNQPQHF.

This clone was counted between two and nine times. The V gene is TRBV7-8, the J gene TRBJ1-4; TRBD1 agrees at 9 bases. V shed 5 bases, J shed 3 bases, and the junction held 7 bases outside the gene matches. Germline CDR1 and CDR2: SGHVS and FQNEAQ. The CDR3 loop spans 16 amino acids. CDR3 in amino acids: CASSVRDRAPNEKLFF. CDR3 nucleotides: TGTGCCAGCAGCGTCCGGGACAGGGCACCTAATGAAAAACTGTTTTTT.

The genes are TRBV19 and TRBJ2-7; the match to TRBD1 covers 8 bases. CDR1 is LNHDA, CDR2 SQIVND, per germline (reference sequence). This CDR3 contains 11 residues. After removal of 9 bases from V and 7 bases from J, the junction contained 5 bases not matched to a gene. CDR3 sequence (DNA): TGTGCCAGCCAGGGGGCGCGGGAGCAGTACTTC. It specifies CASQGAREQYF. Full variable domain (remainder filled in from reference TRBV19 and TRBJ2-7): DGGITQSPKYLFRKEGQNVTLSCEQNLNHDAMYWYRQDPGQGLRLIYYSQIVNDFQKGDIAEGYSVSREKKESFPLTVTSAQKNPTAFYLCASQGAREQYFGPGTRLTVT.

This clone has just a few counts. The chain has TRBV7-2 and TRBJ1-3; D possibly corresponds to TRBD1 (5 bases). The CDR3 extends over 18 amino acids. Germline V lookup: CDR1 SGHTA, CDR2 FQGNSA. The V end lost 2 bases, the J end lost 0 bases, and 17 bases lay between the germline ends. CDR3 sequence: CASSLHSGNRFSGNTIYF. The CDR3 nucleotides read TGTGCCAGCAGCTTACACTCAGGGAATAGATTCTCTGGAAACACCATATATTTT.

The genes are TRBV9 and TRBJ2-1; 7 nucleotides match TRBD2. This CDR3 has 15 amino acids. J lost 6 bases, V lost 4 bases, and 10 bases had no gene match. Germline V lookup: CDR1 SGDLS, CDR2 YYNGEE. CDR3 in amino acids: CASSPRAGTTNEQFF. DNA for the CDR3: TGTGCCAGCAGCCCCCGGGCGGGGACTACCAATGAGCAGTTCTTC.

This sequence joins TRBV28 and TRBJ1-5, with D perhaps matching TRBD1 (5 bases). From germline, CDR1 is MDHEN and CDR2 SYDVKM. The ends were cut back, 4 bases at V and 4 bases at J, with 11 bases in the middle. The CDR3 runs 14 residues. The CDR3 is CASSSTEPNQPQHF. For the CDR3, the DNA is TGTGCCAGCAGTTCGACAGAACCTAATCAGCCCCAGCATTTT.

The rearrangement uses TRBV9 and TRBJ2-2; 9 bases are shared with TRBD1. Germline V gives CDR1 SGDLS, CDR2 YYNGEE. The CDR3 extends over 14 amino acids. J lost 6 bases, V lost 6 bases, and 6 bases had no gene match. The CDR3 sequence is CASTWDRESGELFF. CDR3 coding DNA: TGTGCCAGCACCTGGGACAGGGAATCCGGGGAGCTGTTTTTT.

The CDR3 loop is CASSYTGDSYEQYF. In DNA form, the CDR3 reads TGTGCCAGCAGTTATACAGGGGACTCCTACGAGCAGTACTTC. This chain links TRBV6-6 with TRBJ2-7; 7 nucleotides match TRBD1. Germline V gene sequence: CDR1 MNHNY, CDR2 SVGAGI (reference sequence). The CDR3 length is 14 residues. The J segment lost 0 bases and the V segment lost 3 bases, leaving 2 bases of the junction unmatched.

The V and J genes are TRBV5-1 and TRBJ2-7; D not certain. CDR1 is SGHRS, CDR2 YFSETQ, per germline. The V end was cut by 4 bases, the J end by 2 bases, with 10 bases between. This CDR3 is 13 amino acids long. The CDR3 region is CASSGQATYEQYF. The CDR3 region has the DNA TGCGCCAGCAGCGGCCAGGCCACCTACGAGCAGTACTTC.

DNA for the CDR3: TGTGCCAGCAGAAGGACAGGGGGTCACCCGGAAAACGAGCAGTACTTC. Encoded protein: CASRRTGGHPENEQYF. The chain carries TRBV11-2 and TRBJ2-7, with 10 bases identical to TRBD1. V lost 6 bases to trimming and J lost 5 bases; unmatched junction nucleotides: 13. Per germline, CDR1 SGHAT and CDR2 FQNNGV. This CDR3 has 16 residues.

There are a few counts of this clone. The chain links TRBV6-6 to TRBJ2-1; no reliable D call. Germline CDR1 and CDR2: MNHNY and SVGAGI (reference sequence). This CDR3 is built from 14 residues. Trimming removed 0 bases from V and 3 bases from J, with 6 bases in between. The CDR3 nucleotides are TGTGCCAGCAGTTACTCGACACTCTACAATGAGCAGTTCTTC. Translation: CASSYSTLYNEQFF.

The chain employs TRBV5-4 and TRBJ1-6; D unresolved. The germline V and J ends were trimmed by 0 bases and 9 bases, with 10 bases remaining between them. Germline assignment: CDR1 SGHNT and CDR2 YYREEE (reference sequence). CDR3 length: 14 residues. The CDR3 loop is CASSLAGLASPLHF. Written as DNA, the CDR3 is TGTGCCAGCAGCTTGGCCGGGTTGGCTTCACCCCTCCACTTT.

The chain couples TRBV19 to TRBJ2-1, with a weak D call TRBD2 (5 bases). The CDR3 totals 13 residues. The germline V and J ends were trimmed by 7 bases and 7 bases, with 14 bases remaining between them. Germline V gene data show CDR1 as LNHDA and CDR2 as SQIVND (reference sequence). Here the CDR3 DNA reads TGTGCCAGTACCGCGCTCATAGCGAATGAGCAGTTCTTC. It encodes CASTALIANEQFF.

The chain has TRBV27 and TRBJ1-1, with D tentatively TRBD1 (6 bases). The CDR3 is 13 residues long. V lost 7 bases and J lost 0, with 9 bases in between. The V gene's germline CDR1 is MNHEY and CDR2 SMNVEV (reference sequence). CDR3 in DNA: TGTGCCAGCAACGGGACACTGAACACTGAAGCTTTCTTT. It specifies CASNGTLNTEAFF.